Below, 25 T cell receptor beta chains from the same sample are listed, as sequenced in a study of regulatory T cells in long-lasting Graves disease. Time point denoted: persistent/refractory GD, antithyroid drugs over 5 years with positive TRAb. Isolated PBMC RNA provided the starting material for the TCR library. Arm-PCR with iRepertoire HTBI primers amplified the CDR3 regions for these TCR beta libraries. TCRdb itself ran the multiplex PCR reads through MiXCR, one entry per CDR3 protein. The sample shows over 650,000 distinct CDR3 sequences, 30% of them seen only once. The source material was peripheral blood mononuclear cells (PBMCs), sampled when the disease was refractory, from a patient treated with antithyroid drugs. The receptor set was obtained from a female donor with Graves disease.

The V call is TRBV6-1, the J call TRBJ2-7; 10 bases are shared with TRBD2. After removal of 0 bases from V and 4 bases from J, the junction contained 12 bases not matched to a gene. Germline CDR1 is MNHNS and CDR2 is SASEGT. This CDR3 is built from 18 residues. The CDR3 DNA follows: TGTGCCAGCAGTGAAGCACCCGTCACAAGACTAGCGGGTTACGAGCAGTACTTC. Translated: CASSEAPVTRLAGYEQYF.

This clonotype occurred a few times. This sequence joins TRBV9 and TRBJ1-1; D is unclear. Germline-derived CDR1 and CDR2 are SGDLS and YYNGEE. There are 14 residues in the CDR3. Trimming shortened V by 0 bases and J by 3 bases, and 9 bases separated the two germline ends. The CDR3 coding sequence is TGTGCCAGCAGCGTAGGGTCCCGGGACACTGAAGCTTTCTTT. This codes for CASSVGSRDTEAFF. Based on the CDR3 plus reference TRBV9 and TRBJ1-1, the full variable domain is DSGVTQTPKHLITATGQRVTLRCSPRSGDLSVYWYQQSLDQGLQFLIQYYNGEERAKGNILERFSAQQFPDLHSELNLSSLELGDSALYFCASSVGSRDTEAFFGQGTRLTVV.

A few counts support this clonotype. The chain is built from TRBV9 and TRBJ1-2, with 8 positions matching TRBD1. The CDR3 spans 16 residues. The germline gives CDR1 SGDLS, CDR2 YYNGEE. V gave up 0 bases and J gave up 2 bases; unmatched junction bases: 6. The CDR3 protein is CASSVAGQEANYGYTF. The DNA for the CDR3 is TGTGCCAGCAGCGTAGCGGGACAGGAAGCGAACTATGGCTACACCTTC.

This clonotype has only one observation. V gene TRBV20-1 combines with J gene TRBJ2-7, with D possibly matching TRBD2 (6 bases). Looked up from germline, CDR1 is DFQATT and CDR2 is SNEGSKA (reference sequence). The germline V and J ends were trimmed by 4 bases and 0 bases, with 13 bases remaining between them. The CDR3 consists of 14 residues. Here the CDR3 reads CSAMPRDSSYEQYF. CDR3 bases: TGCAGTGCTATGCCGCGGGATAGCTCCTACGAGCAGTACTTC.

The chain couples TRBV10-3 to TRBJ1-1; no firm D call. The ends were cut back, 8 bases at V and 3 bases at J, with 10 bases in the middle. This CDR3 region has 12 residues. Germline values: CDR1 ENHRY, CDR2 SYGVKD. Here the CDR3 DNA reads TGTGCCATCGGAGGTTCGGACACTGAAGCTTTCTTT. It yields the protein CAIGGSDTEAFF.

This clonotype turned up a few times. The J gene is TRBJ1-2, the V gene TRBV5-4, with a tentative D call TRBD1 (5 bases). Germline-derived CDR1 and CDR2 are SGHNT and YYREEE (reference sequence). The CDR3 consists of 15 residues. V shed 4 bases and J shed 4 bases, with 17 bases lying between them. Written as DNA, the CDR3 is TGTGCCAGCAGCAAGCGCGGGACTCCGGGCTATGGCTACACCTTC. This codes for CASSKRGTPGYGYTF. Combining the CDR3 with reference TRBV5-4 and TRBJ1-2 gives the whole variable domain ETGVTQSPTHLIKTRGQQVTLRCSSQSGHNTVSWYQQALGQGPQFIFQYYREEENGRGNFPPRFSGLQFPNYSSELNVNALELDDSALYLCASSKRGTPGYGYTFGSGTRLTVV.

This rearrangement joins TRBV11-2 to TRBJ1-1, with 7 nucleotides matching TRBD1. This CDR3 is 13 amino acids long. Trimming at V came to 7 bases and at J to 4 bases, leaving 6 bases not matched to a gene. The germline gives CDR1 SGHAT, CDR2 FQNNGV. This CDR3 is CASTLDRSTEAFF. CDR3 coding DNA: TGTGCCAGCACCTTGGACAGGTCCACTGAAGCTTTCTTT.

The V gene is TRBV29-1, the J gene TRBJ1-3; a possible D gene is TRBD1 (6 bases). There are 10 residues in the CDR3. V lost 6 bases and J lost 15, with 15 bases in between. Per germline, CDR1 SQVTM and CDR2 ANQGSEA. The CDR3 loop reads CSVGGTEKYF. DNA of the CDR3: TGCAGCGTAGGGGGGACGGAGAAATATTTT.

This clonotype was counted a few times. The CDR3 protein is CASSEYGVNTEAFF. CDR3 in DNA: TGTGCCAGCAGTGAATATGGGGTAAACACTGAAGCTTTCTTT. The V gene is TRBV6-1, the J gene TRBJ1-1; no clear D gene. V was clipped by 2 bases and J by 2 bases, with 9 bases between them. The CDR3 is 14 residues long. The V gene's germline CDR1 is MNHNS and CDR2 SASEGT.

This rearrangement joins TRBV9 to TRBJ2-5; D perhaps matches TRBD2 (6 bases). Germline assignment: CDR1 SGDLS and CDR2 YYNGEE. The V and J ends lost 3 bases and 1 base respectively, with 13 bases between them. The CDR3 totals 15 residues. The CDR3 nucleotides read TGTGCCAGCAGCGCGAAAGGCGGGACCCAAGAGACCCAGTACTTC. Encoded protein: CASSAKGGTQETQYF.

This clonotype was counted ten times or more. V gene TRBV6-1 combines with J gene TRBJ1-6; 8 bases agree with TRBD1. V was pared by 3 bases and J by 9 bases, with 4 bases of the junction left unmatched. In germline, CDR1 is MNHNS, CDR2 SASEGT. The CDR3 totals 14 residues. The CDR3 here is CASSEAGGSSPLHF. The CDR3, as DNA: TGTGCCAGCAGTGAGGCAGGGGGCAGTTCACCCCTCCACTTT.

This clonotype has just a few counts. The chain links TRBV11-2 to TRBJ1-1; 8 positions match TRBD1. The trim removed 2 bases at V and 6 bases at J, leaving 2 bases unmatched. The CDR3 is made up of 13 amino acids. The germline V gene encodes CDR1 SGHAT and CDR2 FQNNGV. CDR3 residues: CASSLQGAAEAFF. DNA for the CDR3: TGTGCCAGCAGCTTACAGGGGGCGGCTGAAGCTTTCTTT.

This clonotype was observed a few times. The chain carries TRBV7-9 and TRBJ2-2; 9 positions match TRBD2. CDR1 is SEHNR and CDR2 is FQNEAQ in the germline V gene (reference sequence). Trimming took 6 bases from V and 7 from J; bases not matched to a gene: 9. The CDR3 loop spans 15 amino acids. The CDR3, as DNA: TGTGCCAGCAGTACCGGGACTAGCCATAGCGGGGAGCTGTTTTTT. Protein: CASSTGTSHSGELFF.

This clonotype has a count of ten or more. The CDR3 region has the DNA TGTGCCAGCAGGTGGGGGGTGGGTCTGAACACTGAAGCTTTCTTT. This codes for CASRWGVGLNTEAFF. V and J are TRBV28 and TRBJ1-1, with D possibly matching TRBD1 (5 bases). V lost 6 bases and J lost 0, with 14 bases in between. CDR1 is MDHEN and CDR2 is SYDVKM in the germline V gene. The CDR3 runs to 15 residues.

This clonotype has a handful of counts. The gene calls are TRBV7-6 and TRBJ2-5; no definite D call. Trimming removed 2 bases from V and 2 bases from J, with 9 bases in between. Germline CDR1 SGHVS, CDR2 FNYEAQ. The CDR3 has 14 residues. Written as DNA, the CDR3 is TGTGCCAGCAGCTTAAGTAGGGTTCAAGAGACCCAGTACTTC. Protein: CASSLSRVQETQYF. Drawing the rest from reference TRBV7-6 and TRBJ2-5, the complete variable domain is GAGVSQSPRYKVTKRGQDVALRCDPISGHVSLYWYRQALGQGPEFLTYFNYEAQQDKSGLPNDRFSAERPEGSISTLTIQRTEQRDSAMYRCASSLSRVQETQYFGPGTRLLVL.

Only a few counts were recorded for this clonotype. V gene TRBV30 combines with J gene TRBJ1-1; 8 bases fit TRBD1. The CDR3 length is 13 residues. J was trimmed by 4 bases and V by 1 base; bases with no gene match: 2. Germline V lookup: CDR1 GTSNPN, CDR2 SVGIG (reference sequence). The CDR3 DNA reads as TGTGCCTGGAGTGGACAGGGGATCACTGAAGCTTTCTTT. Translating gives CAWSGQGITEAFF.

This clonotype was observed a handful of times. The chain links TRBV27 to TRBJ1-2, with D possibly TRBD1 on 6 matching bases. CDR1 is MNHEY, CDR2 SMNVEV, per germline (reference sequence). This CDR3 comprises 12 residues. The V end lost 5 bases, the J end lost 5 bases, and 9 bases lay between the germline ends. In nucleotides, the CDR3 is TGTGCCAGCAGTAACGGACAGTATGGCTACACCTTC. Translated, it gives CASSNGQYGYTF.

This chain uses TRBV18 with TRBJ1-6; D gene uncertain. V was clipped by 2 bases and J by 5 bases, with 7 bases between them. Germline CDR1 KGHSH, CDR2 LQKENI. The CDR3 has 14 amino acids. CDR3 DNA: TGTGCCAGCTCACCAAAAGCAGATAATTCACCCCTCCACTTT. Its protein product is CASSPKADNSPLHF.

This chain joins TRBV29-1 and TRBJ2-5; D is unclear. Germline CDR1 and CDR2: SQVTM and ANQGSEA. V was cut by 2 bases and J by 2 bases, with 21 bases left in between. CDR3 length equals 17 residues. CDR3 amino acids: CSVENSLNTERQETQYF. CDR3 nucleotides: TGCAGCGTTGAAAACTCCCTCAACACGGAACGACAAGAGACCCAGTACTTC. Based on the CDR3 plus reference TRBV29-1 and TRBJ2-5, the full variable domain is SAVISQKPSRDICQRGTSLTIQCQVDSQVTMMFWYRQQPGQSLTLIATANQGSEATYESGFVIDKFPISRPNLTFSTLTVSNMSPEDSSIYLCSVENSLNTERQETQYFGPGTRLLVL.

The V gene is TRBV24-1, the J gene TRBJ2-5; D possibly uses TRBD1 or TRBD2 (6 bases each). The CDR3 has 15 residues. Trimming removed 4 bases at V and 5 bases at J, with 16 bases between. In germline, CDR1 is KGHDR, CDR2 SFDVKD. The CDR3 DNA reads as TGTGCCACCAGTGAGGGCCCCCGGGGGCAGGAGACCCAGTACTTC. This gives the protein CATSEGPRGQETQYF.

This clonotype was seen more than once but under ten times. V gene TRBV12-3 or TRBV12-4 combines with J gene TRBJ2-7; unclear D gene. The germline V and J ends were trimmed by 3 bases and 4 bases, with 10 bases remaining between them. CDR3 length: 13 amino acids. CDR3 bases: TGTGCCAGCAGTTTGACTGAAGCATACGAGCAGTACTTC. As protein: CASSLTEAYEQYF.

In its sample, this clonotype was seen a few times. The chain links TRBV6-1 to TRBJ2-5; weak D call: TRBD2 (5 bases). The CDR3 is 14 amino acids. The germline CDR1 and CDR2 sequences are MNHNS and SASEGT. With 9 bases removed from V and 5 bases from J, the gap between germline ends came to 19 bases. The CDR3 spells CASSRGEWRETQYF. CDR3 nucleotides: TGTGCCAGTAGCCGTGGGGAGTGGCGGGAGACCCAGTACTTC.

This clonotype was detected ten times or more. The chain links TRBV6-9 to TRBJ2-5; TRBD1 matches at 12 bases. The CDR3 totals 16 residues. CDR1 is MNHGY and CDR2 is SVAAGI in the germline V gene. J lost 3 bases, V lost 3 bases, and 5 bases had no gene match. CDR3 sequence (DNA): TGTGCCAGCAGTTACCAGGGGACAGGGGGCGAAGAGACCCAGTACTTC. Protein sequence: CASSYQGTGGEETQYF.

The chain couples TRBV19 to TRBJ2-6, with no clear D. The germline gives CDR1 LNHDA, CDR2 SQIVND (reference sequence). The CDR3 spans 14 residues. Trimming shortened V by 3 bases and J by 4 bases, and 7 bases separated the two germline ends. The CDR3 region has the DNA TGTGCCAGTAGTATTGGCTCCGGGGCCAACGTCCTGACTTTC. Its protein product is CASSIGSGANVLTF.

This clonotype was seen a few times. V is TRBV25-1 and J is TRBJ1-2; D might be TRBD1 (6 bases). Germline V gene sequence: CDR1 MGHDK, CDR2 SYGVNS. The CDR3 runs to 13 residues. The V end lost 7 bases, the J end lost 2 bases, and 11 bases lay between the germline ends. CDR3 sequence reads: CASTGQRNYGYTF. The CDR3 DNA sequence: TGTGCCAGCACCGGACAGAGGAACTATGGCTACACCTTC.